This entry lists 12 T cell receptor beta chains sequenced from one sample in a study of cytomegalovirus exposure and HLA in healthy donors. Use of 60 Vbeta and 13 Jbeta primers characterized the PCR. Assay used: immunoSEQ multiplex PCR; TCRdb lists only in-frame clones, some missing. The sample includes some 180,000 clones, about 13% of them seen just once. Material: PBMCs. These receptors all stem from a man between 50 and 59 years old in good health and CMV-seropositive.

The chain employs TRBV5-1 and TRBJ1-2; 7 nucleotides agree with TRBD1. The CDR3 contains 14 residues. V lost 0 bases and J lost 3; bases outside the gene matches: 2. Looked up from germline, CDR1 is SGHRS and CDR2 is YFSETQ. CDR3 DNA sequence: TGCGCCAGCAGCTTGGAACAGGGGTACTATGGCTACACCTTC. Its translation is CASSLEQGYYGYTF.

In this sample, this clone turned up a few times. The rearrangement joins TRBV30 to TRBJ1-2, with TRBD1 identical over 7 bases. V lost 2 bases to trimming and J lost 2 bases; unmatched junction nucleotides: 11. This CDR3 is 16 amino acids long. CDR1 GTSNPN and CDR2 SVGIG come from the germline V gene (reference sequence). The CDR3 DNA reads TGTGCCTGGAGTCAATCTGGGACAGTCTTAAACTATGGCTACACCTTC. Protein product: CAWSQSGTVLNYGYTF.

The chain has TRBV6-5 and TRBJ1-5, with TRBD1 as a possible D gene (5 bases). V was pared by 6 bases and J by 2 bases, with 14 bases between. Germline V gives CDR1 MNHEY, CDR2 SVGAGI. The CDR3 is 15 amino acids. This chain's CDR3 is CASSPRGVGNQPQHF. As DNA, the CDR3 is TGTGCCAGCAGCCCTCGGGGGGTTGGCAATCAGCCCCAGCATTTT.

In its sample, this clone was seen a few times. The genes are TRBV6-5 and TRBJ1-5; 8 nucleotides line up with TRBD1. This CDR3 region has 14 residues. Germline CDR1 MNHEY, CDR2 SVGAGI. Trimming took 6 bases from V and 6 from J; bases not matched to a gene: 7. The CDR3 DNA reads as TGTGCCAGCAGCCCGACAGGGGTAGGTCAGCCCCAGCATTTT. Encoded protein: CASSPTGVGQPQHF.

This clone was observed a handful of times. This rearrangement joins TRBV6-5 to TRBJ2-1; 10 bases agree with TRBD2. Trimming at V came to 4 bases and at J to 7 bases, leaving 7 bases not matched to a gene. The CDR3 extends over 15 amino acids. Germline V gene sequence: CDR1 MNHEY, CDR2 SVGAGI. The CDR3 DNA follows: TGTGCCAGCAGTTTCAGCGGGGGGGCCAGGAATGAGCAGTTCTTC. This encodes CASSFSGGARNEQFF.

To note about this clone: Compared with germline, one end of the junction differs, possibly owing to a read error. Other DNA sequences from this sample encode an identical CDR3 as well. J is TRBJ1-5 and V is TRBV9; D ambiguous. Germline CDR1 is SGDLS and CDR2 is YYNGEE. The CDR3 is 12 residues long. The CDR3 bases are TGTGCAAGCAGCGGTCCGAATCAGCCCCAGCATTTT. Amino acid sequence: CASSGPNQPQHF.

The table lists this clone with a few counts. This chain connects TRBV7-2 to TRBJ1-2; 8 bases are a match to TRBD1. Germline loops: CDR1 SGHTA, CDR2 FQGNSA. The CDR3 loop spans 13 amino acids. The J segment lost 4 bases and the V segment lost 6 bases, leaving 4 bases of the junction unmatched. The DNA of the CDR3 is TGTGCCAGCAGGCAAGACAGGGGCTATGGCTACACCTTC. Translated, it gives CASRQDRGYGYTF.

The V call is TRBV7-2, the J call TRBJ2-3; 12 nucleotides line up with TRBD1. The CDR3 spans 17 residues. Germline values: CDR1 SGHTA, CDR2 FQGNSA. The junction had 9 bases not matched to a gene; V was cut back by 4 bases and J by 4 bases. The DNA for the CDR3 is TGTGCCAGCAGCTCCCCTATGGGGACAGGGGGCCCAGATACGCAGTATTTT. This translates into CASSSPMGTGGPDTQYF.

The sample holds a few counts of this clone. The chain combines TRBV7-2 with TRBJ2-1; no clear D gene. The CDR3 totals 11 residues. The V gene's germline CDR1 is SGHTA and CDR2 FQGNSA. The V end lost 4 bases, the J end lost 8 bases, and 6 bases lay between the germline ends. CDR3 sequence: CASSWLDEQFF. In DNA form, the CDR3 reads TGTGCCAGCAGCTGGCTGGATGAGCAGTTCTTC.

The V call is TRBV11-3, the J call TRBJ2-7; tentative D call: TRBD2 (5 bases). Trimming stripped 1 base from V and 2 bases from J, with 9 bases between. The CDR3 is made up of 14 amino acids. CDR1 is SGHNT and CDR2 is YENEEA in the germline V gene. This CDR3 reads CASSLVRETYEQYF. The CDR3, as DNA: TGTGCCAGCAGCTTAGTGAGGGAAACCTACGAGCAGTACTTC. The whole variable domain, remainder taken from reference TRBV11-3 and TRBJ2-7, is EAGVVQSPRYKIIEKKQPVAFWCNPISGHNTLYWYLQNLGQGPELLIRYENEEAVDDSQLPKDRFSAERLKGVDSTLKIQPAELGDSAVYLCASSLVRETYEQYFGPGTRLTVT.

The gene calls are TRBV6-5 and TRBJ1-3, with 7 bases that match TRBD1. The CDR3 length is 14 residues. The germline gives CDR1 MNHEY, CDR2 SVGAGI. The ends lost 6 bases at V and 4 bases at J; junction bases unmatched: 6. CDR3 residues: CASSRGTAGNTIYF. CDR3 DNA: TGTGCCAGCAGCAGAGGGACAGCCGGAAACACCATATATTTT.

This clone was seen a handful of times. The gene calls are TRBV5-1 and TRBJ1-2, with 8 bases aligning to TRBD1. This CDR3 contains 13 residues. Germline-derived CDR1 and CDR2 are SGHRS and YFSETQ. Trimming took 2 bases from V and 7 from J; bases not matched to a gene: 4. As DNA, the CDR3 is TGCGCCAGCAGCTTAGGCACAGGGGGTGGCTACACCTTC. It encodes CASSLGTGGGYTF.